The 16 T cell receptor beta chains below come from one sample, sequenced in a study of T cell repertoires in cytomegalovirus infection. TCRdb ran MiXCR on the reads and lists one entry per CDR3 protein. The sample includes fewer than 700,000 distinct CDR3 sequences, 24% of them seen just once. Material: CD8+ T cells from PBMCs. The receptors were gathered from a human donor in good health (CMV status not recorded). Some clones in this sample may be carry-over from other donors' samples.

The CDR3: CASSLRGSGTEAFF. CDR3 nucleotide sequence: TGTGCCAGCAGCTTACGGGGGTCTGGCACTGAAGCTTTCTTT. V and J are TRBV11-1 and TRBJ1-1; D possibly corresponds to TRBD1 (5 bases). Trimming removed 2 bases from V and 4 bases from J, with 11 bases in between. The CDR3 is made up of 14 amino acids. Germline lookup yields CDR1 SGHAT and CDR2 FQDESV (reference sequence).

This clonotype showed up just once. Germline and junction disagree at one end, which may indicate a read error. The J gene is TRBJ2-2, the V gene TRBV6-5; TRBD1 aligns across 10 bases. This CDR3 is 14 amino acids long. CDR1 and CDR2 from the germline V gene are MNHEY and SVGAGI. CDR3 region: CASSGQGGGGVLFF. CDR3 DNA: TGTGCCAGCAGTGGACAGGGGGGCGGCGGGGTGCTGTTTTTT.

This clonotype was observed a handful of times. The CDR3 reads CASSLEVEHDNEQFF. CDR3 bases: TGTGCCAGCAGCTTAGAAGTGGAGCACGATAATGAGCAGTTCTTC. This chain connects TRBV11-2 to TRBJ2-1; D gene ambiguous. Trimming took off 0 bases at V and 7 bases at J, with 13 bases between the two ends. Germline-derived CDR1 and CDR2 are SGHAT and FQNNGV. This CDR3 region has 15 residues.

The chain uses TRBV7-9 and TRBJ2-7, with D possibly called TRBD1 or TRBD2 (5 bases each). V was clipped by 2 bases and J by 3 bases, with 14 bases between them. In germline, CDR1 is SEHNR, CDR2 FQNEAQ (reference sequence). The CDR3 runs 15 residues. The CDR3 protein is CASSLTGRGDYEQYF. The CDR3 DNA sequence: TGTGCCAGCAGCTTAACAGGCCGAGGGGACTACGAGCAGTACTTC.

The J gene is TRBJ2-7, the V gene TRBV5-3, with 11 bases that match TRBD1. TRBV5-3 qualifies as an ORF whose function is uncertain. This CDR3 comprises 16 residues. The CDR3 DNA sequence: TGTGCCAGCAGCTCCAATCAGGGACAGGGGGCCTACGAGCAGTACGTC. As protein: CASSSNQGQGAYEQYV.

The CDR3 sequence: CASSPWGTPDLGGTDTQYF. The CDR3 coding sequence is TGTGCCAGCAGTCCCTGGGGGACTCCTGACCTCGGGGGCACAGATACGCAGTATTTT. The V and J genes are TRBV7-2 and TRBJ2-3; tentatively, D is TRBD2 (6 bases). The V end was cut by 6 bases, the J end by 1 base, with 26 bases between. The CDR3 extends over 19 amino acids. Germline V gene lookup returns CDR1 SGHTA and CDR2 FQGNSA.

This clonotype has at least ten counts. The chain links TRBV5-4 to TRBJ2-5; TRBD2 matches at 7 bases. Unmatched junction bases numbered 14, after V lost 4 bases and J lost 2 bases. This CDR3 has 17 amino acids. CDR1 is SGHNT, CDR2 YYREEE, per germline (reference sequence). CDR3 region: CASSLREGTPAQETQYF. CDR3 sequence (DNA): TGTGCCAGCAGCCTCAGGGAGGGGACGCCAGCGCAAGAGACCCAGTACTTC.

The chain recombines TRBV20-1 with TRBJ2-7, with D maybe TRBD1 (6 bases). V gave up 6 bases and J gave up 0 bases, with 15 bases separating them. Germline assignment: CDR1 DFQATT and CDR2 SNEGSKA (reference sequence). The CDR3 is 14 residues long. The CDR3 sequence is CSADHRESSYEQYV. Here the CDR3 DNA reads TGCAGTGCAGACCACAGGGAGAGCTCCTACGAGCAGTACGTC.

V gene TRBV28 combines with J gene TRBJ2-2; possible D gene TRBD2, 5 bases. Trimming took off 6 bases at V and 5 bases at J, with 13 bases between the two ends. CDR3 length: 14 residues. CDR1 and CDR2 from the germline V gene are MDHEN and SYDVKM. Here the CDR3 reads CASSGRGKTGELFF. For the CDR3, the DNA is TGTGCCAGCAGCGGTCGGGGAAAAACCGGGGAGCTGTTTTTT.

This chain joins TRBV20-1 and TRBJ2-2; D possibly uses TRBD1 or TRBD2 (6 bases each). From germline, CDR1 is DFQATT and CDR2 SNEGSKA (reference sequence). V shed 6 bases and J shed 8 bases, with 16 bases lying between them. The CDR3 length is 13 residues. The CDR3 protein is CSAELGGGGELFF. CDR3 nucleotides: TGCAGTGCGGAATTGGGGGGCGGAGGGGAGCTGTTTTTT.

This clonotype was found a few times. The V and J genes are TRBV20-1 and TRBJ1-5; perhaps TRBD1 as D (6 bases). Germline V gene data show CDR1 as DFQATT and CDR2 as SNEGSKA (reference sequence). The CDR3 extends over 11 amino acids. V was shortened by 5 bases and J by 6 bases, with 8 bases between the two germline ends. The CDR3 DNA sequence: TGCAGTGCTGCAGGGGTTCAGCCCCAGCATTTT. Translating it yields CSAAGVQPQHF.

This clonotype was recorded a few times. The CDR3 here is CASSYSIGKEQYV. CDR3 nucleotide sequence: TGTGCCAGCAGTTACTCGATTGGGAAGGAGCAGTACGTC. The rearrangement joins TRBV6-5 to TRBJ2-7; D unresolved. V was trimmed by 0 bases and J by 7 bases, leaving 10 bases between them. The CDR3 sequence is 13 residues long. From germline, CDR1 is MNHEY and CDR2 SVGAGI.

This rearrangement joins TRBV12-3 or TRBV12-4 to TRBJ1-2; TRBD1 aligns across 10 bases. CDR3 length: 14 amino acids. V dropped 6 bases and J dropped 6; count of bases not matched to a gene: 7. This chain's CDR3 is CASRPPGQGNGYTF. DNA of the CDR3: TGTGCCAGCAGACCCCCGGGACAGGGGAATGGCTACACCTTC.

This clonotype was found a few times. This chain connects TRBV28 to TRBJ1-2; D is unclear. Looked up from germline, CDR1 is MDHEN and CDR2 is SYDVKM. The germline V and J ends were trimmed by 5 bases and 2 bases, with 24 bases remaining between them. CDR3 length: 18 amino acids. CDR3 nucleotide sequence: TGTGCCAGCAGTCCCGCACGCCGCTCGATACAGTGGAACTATGGCTACACCTTC. Protein sequence: CASSPARRSIQWNYGYTF.

The chain links TRBV2 to TRBJ2-1; tentatively, D is TRBD1 (5 bases). This CDR3 region has 17 residues. The V gene's germline CDR1 is SNHLY and CDR2 FYNNEI. The ends were cut back, 2 bases at V and 0 bases at J, with 14 bases in the middle. CDR3 nucleotide sequence: TGTGCCAGCAGTGAATTTGTTTGGGGCGCCTCCTACAATGAGCAGTTCTTC. Its protein product is CASSEFVWGASYNEQFF.

The chain recombines TRBV12-3 or TRBV12-4 with TRBJ1-1, with D possibly being TRBD1 (5 bases). This CDR3 comprises 16 residues. V lost 3 bases, J lost 10 bases, and 24 bases lay in between. CDR3 DNA: TGTGCCAGCAGTTTTATTCTTTCGGGACCTGAACAAGGAGCTTTCTTT. Translation: CASSFILSGPEQGAFF.